This T cell receptor (beta chain) derives from a study of T-cell reconstitution after alpha-beta-depleted transplantation in children. The CDR3 has 15 residues. With V trimmed by 6 bases and J by 5 bases, 13 bases remained unmatched. Germline values: CDR1 SGHNT, CDR2 YYREEE (reference sequence). Preparation of the TCRbeta library used unique molecular identifiers. TCRdb passed the PCR reads through MiXCR, listing each CDR3 protein once. The sample holds roughly 340,000 distinct CDR3 sequences, around 16% seen once. The input for sequencing was PBMCs, mostly from graft donor cells, taken 360 days after TCRalphabeta/CD19-depleted stem cell transplant. This chain joins TRBV5-4 and TRBJ2-7; 8 bases agree with TRBD1. The TCR was taken from a male patient under 10 years old who had a stem cell transplant for acute lymphoblastic leukemia, so the T cells may come from the graft donor. The CDR3 region is CASTAEWQGAHEQYF. DNA for the CDR3: TGTGCCAGCACCGCCGAGTGGCAGGGGGCCCACGAGCAGTACTTC.